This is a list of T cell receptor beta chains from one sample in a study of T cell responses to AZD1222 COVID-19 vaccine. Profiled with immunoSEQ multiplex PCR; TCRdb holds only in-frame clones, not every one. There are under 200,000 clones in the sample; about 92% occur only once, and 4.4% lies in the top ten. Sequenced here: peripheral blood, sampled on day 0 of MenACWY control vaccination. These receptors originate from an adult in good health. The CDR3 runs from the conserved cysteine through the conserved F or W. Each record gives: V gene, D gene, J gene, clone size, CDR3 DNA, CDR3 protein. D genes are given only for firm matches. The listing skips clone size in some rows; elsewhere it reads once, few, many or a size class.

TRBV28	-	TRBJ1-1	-	TGTGCCAGCAGCCAATATCGAGGGGTCACTGAAGCTTTCTTT	CASSQYRGVTEAFF
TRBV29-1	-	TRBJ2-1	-	TGCAGCGCCTACAGTGGAGGGGGGGAGTTCTTC	CSAYSGGGEFF
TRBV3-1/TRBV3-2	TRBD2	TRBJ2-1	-	TGTGCCAGCAGCCCCCGGTGGCTAGCGGGAGGGGATGAGCAGTTCTTC	CASSPRWLAGGDEQFF
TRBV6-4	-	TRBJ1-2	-	TGTGCCAGCAGTGACTCGATTGCAGGGGTAGGAGGCTACACCTTC	CASSDSIAGVGGYTF
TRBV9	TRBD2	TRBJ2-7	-	TGTGCCAGCAGCGCCTTTGCAGCGGGAGGTGTTGAGGAGCAGTACTTC	CASSAFAAGGVEEQYF
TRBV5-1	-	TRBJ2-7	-	TGCGCCAGCAGCCACAGTACAGGCTCCTACGAGCAGTACTTC	CASSHSTGSYEQYF
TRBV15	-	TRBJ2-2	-	TGTGCCACCAGCAGAGTTCGGGGAACAGCGAACACCGGGGAGCTGTTTTTT	CATSRVRGTANTGELFF
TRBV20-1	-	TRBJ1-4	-	TGCAGTGCTGGTGGCAGGGGCAGCGAAAAACTGTTTTTT	CSAGGRGSEKLFF
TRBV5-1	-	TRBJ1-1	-	TGCGCCAGCAGCTCCCGGACGGAGAACACTGAAGCTTTCTTT	CASSSRTENTEAFF
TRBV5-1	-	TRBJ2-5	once	TGCGCCAGCAGCTTGGGGACGTTCCAAGAGACCCAGTACTTC	CASSLGTFQETQYF
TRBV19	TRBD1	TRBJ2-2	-	TGTGCCAGTAAAGACAGGGGGGGCACCGGGGAGCTGTTTTTT	CASKDRGGTGELFF
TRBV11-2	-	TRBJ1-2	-	TGTGCCAGCAGCTTATGGGGAGGGGCGAGCAACTATGGCTACACCTTC	CASSLWGGASNYGYTF
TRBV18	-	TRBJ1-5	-	TGTGCCAGCTCACCCAGCGGGGGAGAAGGGCAGCCCCAGCATTTT	CASSPSGGEGQPQHF
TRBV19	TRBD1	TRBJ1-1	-	TGTGCCAGTAGTGTTACAGGGGCGCGAGCTTTCTTT	CASSVTGARAFF
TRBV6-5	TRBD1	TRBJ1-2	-	TGTGCCAGCAGGGGGGACAGGGGGCAAGGCTATGGCTACACCTTC	CASRGDRGQGYGYTF
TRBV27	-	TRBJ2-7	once	TGTGCCAGCAGTTTATGGGGCGGGCCCGGCTCCTACGAGCAGTACTTC	CASSLWGGPGSYEQYF
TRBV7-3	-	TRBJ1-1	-	TGTGCCAGCAGCTCGGGACACGCGAACACTGAAGCTTTCTTT	CASSSGHANTEAFF
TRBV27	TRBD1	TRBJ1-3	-	TGTGCCAGCAGCCGGTCCGGGGGGACAGGGGGGAACACCATATATTTT	CASSRSGGTGGNTIYF
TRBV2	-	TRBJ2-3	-	TGTGCCAGCAGTCGCGGGACAGCGACCACAGATACGCAGTATTTT	CASSRGTATTDTQYF
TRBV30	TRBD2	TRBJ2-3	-	TGTGCCTGGAGTGTAGGACTAGCGGGAGGCTCAGATACGCAGTATTTT	CAWSVGLAGGSDTQYF
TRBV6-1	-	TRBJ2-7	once	TGTGCCAGCAGTGACCCCCGGGTTAACTACGAGCAGTACTTC	CASSDPRVNYEQYF
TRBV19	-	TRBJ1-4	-	TGTGCCAGTAAGGCCACGAGGACTAATGAAAAACTGTTTTTT	CASKATRTNEKLFF
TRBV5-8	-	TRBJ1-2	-	TGTGCCAGCAGCTTTACACGGGACGGCGAATACTATGGCTACACCTTC	CASSFTRDGEYYGYTF
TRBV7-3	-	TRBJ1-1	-	TGTGCCAGCAGCTTAACAGGAACGGTGAACACTGAAGCTTTCTTT	CASSLTGTVNTEAFF
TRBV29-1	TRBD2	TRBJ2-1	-	TGCAGCGTTGATGCGAACGGGAGGAGGGGCAATGAGCAGTTCTTC	CSVDANGRRGNEQFF
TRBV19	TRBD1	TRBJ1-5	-	TGTGCCAGTAGTTATGGGGACAGGGTTCAGCCCCAGCATTTT	CASSYGDRVQPQHF
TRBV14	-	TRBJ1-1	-	TGTGCCAGCAAGGGCGGGAGGGCGAGTCCTGAAGCTTTCTTT	CASKGGRASPEAFF
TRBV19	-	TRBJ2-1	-	TGTGCCAGTAGTATAGTCGGGCTAGCCCTCAATGAGCAGTTCTTC	CASSIVGLALNEQFF
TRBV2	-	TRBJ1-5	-	TGTGCCAGCAGCACCAGGGGACTCATGGGTCAGCCCCAGCATTTT	CASSTRGLMGQPQHF
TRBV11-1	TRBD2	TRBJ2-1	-	TGTGCCAGCAGCTTAGTCCGCGGGAGGGCCTGGAATGAGCAGTTCTTC	CASSLVRGRAWNEQFF
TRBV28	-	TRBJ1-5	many	TGTGCCAGCAGTTTATTCCATAGCAATCAGCCCCAGCATTTT	CASSLFHSNQPQHF
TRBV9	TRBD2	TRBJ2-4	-	TGTGCCAGCAGCGTACTAGCGGGAGACGGCATTCAGTACTTC	CASSVLAGDGIQYF
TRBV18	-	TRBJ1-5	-	TGTGCCAGCTCACCGACAGGAAGTAGCAATCAGCCCCAGCATTTT	CASSPTGSSNQPQHF
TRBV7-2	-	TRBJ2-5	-	TGTGCCAGCAGCTTAGAGACCCAGTACTTC	CASSLETQYF
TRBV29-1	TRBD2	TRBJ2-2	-	TGCAGCGTCTACGGACTAGCGGGAGGGCGAGGGGAGCTGTTTTTT	CSVYGLAGGRGELFF
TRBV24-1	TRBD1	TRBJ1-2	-	TGTGCCACCAGTGAGTCGACAGGGAAGGACTATGGCTACACCTTC	CATSESTGKDYGYTF
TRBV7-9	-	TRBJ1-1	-	TGTGCCAGCAGCTTGGGGGAAGGGAGCACTGAAGCTTTCTTT	CASSLGEGSTEAFF
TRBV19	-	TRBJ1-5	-	TGTGCCAGTAGCCTTTCCGGGCAGACCCTCCATCAGCCCCAGCATTTT	CASSLSGQTLHQPQHF
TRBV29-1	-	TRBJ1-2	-	TGCAGCGTTGGACCAACGGATCCCTATGGCTACACCTTC	CSVGPTDPYGYTF
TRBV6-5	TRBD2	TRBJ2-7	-	TGTGCCAGCAGCTCCAGCGGGAGGGGTTCCTACGAGCAGTACTTC	CASSSSGRGSYEQYF
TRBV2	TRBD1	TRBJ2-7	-	TGTGCCAGCAGTGACCTGGGACAGCTCTCCTACGAGCAGTACTTC	CASSDLGQLSYEQYF
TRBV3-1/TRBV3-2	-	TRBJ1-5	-	TGTGCCAGCAGCCTCAGAAGGGGGAGGCCCCAGCATTTT	CASSLRRGRPQHF
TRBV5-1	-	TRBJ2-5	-	TGCGCCAGCAGCTTGGCGTCTGGGGCTGGGAAAGAGACCCAGTACTTC	CASSLASGAGKETQYF
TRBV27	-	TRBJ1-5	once	TGTGCCAGCAGTTTAGGGGGGCAACCCCAGCATTTT	CASSLGGQPQHF
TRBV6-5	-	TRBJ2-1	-	TGTGCCAGCAGTTACTCGGCTAGCGAACGAGAGCAGTTCTTC	CASSYSASEREQFF
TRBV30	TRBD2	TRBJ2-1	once	TGTGCCTGGGAGGGGGGTTCTAGCGGGAGACCGAATGAGCAGTTCTTC	CAWEGGSSGRPNEQFF
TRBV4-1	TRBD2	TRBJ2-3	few	TGCGCCAGCAGCCAAAGGGAGGGAGGGCAAGATACGCAGTATTTT	CASSQREGGQDTQYF
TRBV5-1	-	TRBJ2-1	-	TGCGCCAGCAGCTTGGAGGGTAGCGCCCACAATGAGCAGTTCTTC	CASSLEGSAHNEQFF
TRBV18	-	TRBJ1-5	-	TGTGCCAGCTCACACGGGACAAATATACAGCCCCAGCATTTT	CASSHGTNIQPQHF